The clone carrying this T cell receptor beta chain has a single count. What it binds is unknown. The protocol was immunoSEQ multiplex PCR, while the TCRdb copy is restricted to in-frame clones and leaves out a portion. Here the sample spans roughly 75,000 clones, about nine tenths being singletons. No patient had autoimmune disease or received systemic immunosuppression. The sample comes from a study of OX40 agonist ivuxolimab in advanced cancers. Study context: Aged about 20 to 85 with a mean of 60 years, they were around 79% male.

Study-wide results and caveats: Certain nonresponders additionally had low normalized T-cell clonal expansion. Clonal expansion from baseline to week 6 occurred in both CD4+ and CD8+ T cells.

CDR1 MDHEN and CDR2 SYDVKM come from the germline V gene. Unmatched junction bases numbered 3, after V lost 4 bases and J lost 2 bases. The CDR3 spans 14 residues. This sample comprised CD4+ or CD8+ T cells sorted from blood, obtained in a trial of the OX40 agonist ivuxolimab. The chain couples TRBV28 to TRBJ2-3; 7 nucleotides agree with TRBD2. This TCR was sampled from an adult with an advanced solid tumor such as melanoma, head and neck, liver or kidney cancer. In DNA form, the CDR3 reads TGTGCCAGCAGTTCAGCGGGGATCACAGATACGCAGTATTTT. It translates to CASSSAGITDTQYF.